Below, one T cell receptor beta chain is given with its context. What it binds is unknown. Sequencing used immunoSEQ multiplex PCR; TCRdb keeps in-frame clones, though not all of them. The profile shows 90,000 to 120,000 clones, 85% to 95% of them singletons. V was cut by 3 bases and J by 9 bases, with 16 bases left in between. The CDR3 sequence is 13 residues long. Germline lookup yields CDR1 SGDLS and CDR2 YYNGEE. This sample was taken from a study of T cell responses to AZD1222 COVID-19 vaccine. Overall study findings and caveats: Seropositive status at baseline applied to only a handful of AZD1222 recipients. Spike was spanned by vaccine-associated CD4 TCRs, with dominance at 160-218 and 743-854. Rises in breadth and depth of Spike-specific TCRs came after two AZD1222 doses. No day 14 peak samples; only post-peak repertoires were characterized.

The input for sequencing was peripheral blood, taken 28 days after the second AZD1222 dose. This receptor was taken from an adult who received the AZD1222 COVID-19 vaccine. V usage is TRBV9 and J usage is TRBJ2-7; D assignment may be TRBD1 or TRBD2 (5 bases each). This CDR3 reads CASSAGPFTGQYF. CDR3 bases: TGTGCCAGCAGCGCGGGACCTTTCACGGGGCAGTACTTC.